The 21 T cell receptor beta chains reported below all come from one sample, sequenced in a study of cytomegalovirus exposure and HLA in healthy donors (TCRdb year 2017). Libraries came from the immunoSEQ multiplex PCR assay. TCRdb re-hosts the immuneACCESS table, in-frame sequences only. Its copies lack some clones; in the studies checked, an unresolved V gene accounts for under half of them, and the cause for the rest is not known. The sample table contains over 200,000 clones; only one count was recorded for 88% of them. The ten largest clonotypes hold 2.5% to 3.5% of the sample. Input material: PBMCs. The receptors derive from a woman between 18 and 30 years old in good health and CMV-seronegative.

The J gene is TRBJ2-7, the V gene TRBV5-1; 7 bases are shared with TRBD1. Germline assignment: CDR1 SGHRS and CDR2 YFSETQ. This CDR3 is built from 15 residues. Germline trimming cut 3 bases from V and 0 bases from J; bases unmatched to any gene: 6. Here the CDR3 DNA reads TGCGCCAGCAGCTATTCGACAGGGCCCTCCTACGAGCAGTACTTC. It translates to CASSYSTGPSYEQYF.

V and J are TRBV10-2 and TRBJ2-7; D is possibly TRBD1 (6 bases). The CDR3 runs 14 residues. Trimming stripped 4 bases from V and 4 bases from J, with 14 bases between. CDR1 and CDR2 (germline): WSHSY, SAAADI. The CDR3 DNA sequence: TGCGCCAGCAGTGGACAGGTTTTTTCGTACGAGCAGTACTTC. Translation gives CASSGQVFSYEQYF.

The sample holds a few counts of this clone. V and J are TRBV25-1 and TRBJ2-2, with 7 nucleotides matching TRBD1. V lost 4 bases to trimming and J lost 5 bases; unmatched junction nucleotides: 7. Germline V gene sequence: CDR1 MGHDK, CDR2 SYGVNS. This CDR3 comprises 15 residues. CDR3 nucleotides: TGTGCCAGCAGTGGAGACAGGGAACGGACCGGGGAGCTGTTTTTT. Translating gives CASSGDRERTGELFF.

The J gene is TRBJ2-1, the V gene TRBV27; D might be TRBD2 (6 bases). The CDR3 is 15 residues long. V lost 6 bases to trimming and J lost 1 base, with 13 bases between them. Germline V gene lookup returns CDR1 MNHEY and CDR2 SMNVEV (reference sequence). CDR3 region: CASSIGTFSYNEQFF. The CDR3 region has the DNA TGTGCCAGCAGCATAGGGACTTTTTCCTACAATGAGCAGTTCTTC.

The chain recombines TRBV9 with TRBJ1-1, with 11 nucleotides matching TRBD1. Trimming at V came to 0 bases and at J to 9 bases, leaving 1 base not matched to a gene. This CDR3 spans 13 amino acids. Looked up from germline, CDR1 is SGDLS and CDR2 is YYNGEE. CDR3 nucleotide sequence: TGTGCCAGCAGCGTAGGGACAGGGGGCCAAGCTTTCTTT. Translated: CASSVGTGGQAFF. Full variable domain (remainder filled in from reference TRBV9 and TRBJ1-1): DSGVTQTPKHLITATGQRVTLRCSPRSGDLSVYWYQQSLDQGLQFLIQYYNGEERAKGNILERFSAQQFPDLHSELNLSSLELGDSALYFCASSVGTGGQAFFGQGTRLTVV.

The chain combines TRBV28 with TRBJ2-7; TRBD2 matches 8 bases. CDR3 length equals 13 residues. V lost 6 bases and J lost 3; bases outside the gene matches: 4. Germline-derived CDR1 and CDR2 are MDHEN and SYDVKM. The CDR3 DNA reads TGTGCCAGCAGGGATACTAGCGGCTACGAGCAGTACTTC. Translated: CASRDTSGYEQYF.

The CDR3 nucleotides read TGTGCCAGCAGTTTAGTGAGGGAGAGGGAAGATACGCAGTATTTT. Translation: CASSLVREREDTQYF. The V gene is TRBV27, the J gene TRBJ2-3; tentative D call: TRBD2 (5 bases). V was shortened by 2 bases and J by 5 bases, with 14 bases between the two germline ends. The CDR3 length is 15 residues. Looked up from germline, CDR1 is MNHEY and CDR2 is SMNVEV (reference sequence).

The rearrangement links TRBV9 to TRBJ2-7; TRBD2 agrees at 7 bases. Trimming took 3 bases from V and 6 from J; bases not matched to a gene: 0. Germline CDR1 SGDLS, CDR2 YYNGEE. There are 11 residues in the CDR3. The CDR3 reads CASSAGGEQYF. CDR3 sequence (DNA): TGTGCCAGCAGCGCGGGAGGCGAGCAGTACTTC.

The chain joins TRBV30 to TRBJ2-7; 7 bases fit TRBD2. Germline lookup yields CDR1 GTSNPN and CDR2 SVGIG (reference sequence). V was pared by 0 bases and J by 2 bases, with 4 bases of the junction left unmatched. The CDR3 consists of 14 residues. The CDR3 here is CAWSVAGFTYEQYF. CDR3 coding DNA: TGTGCCTGGAGTGTAGCGGGGTTCACCTACGAGCAGTACTTC.

This clone came up a few times. The genes are TRBV6-6 and TRBJ2-2, with no clear D. CDR1 is MNHNY, CDR2 SVGAGI, per germline (reference sequence). The V end was cut by 6 bases, the J end by 0 bases, with 11 bases between. The CDR3 sequence is 15 residues long. The CDR3 DNA reads as TGTGCCAGCAGCTTAACACCGACGAACACCGGGGAGCTGTTTTTT. Its protein product is CASSLTPTNTGELFF.

The V call is TRBV29-1, the J call TRBJ2-1; D might be TRBD2 (5 bases). Trimming took off 3 bases at V and 0 bases at J, with 12 bases between the two ends. The length of the CDR3 is 15 residues. Germline V gene lookup returns CDR1 SQVTM and CDR2 ANQGSEA. The CDR3 reads CSVEGSEGSYNEQFF. The CDR3 DNA reads TGCAGCGTTGAGGGGAGCGAGGGCTCCTACAATGAGCAGTTCTTC.

This clone was recorded once. The V gene is TRBV7-9, the J gene TRBJ1-2, with TRBD1 as a possible D gene (5 bases). The CDR3 length is 16 residues. The V gene's germline CDR1 is SEHNR and CDR2 FQNEAQ (reference sequence). V dropped 4 bases and J dropped 4 bases, with 19 bases sitting between them. The CDR3, as DNA: TGTGCCAGCAGCTCGTTCGAATCGACAGCTTTCTATGGCTACACCTTC. Amino acid sequence: CASSSFESTAFYGYTF.

V and J are TRBV30 and TRBJ2-7; 10 bases map to TRBD1. In germline, CDR1 is GTSNPN, CDR2 SVGIG (reference sequence). The CDR3 runs 13 residues. V was pared by 3 bases and J by 4 bases, with 3 bases of the junction left unmatched. CDR3 in amino acids: CAWRGTGAYEQYF. The CDR3 region has the DNA TGTGCCTGGAGGGGGACAGGGGCATACGAGCAGTACTTC.

The J gene is TRBJ2-7, the V gene TRBV5-1; 7 bases are a match to TRBD1. V lost 3 bases, J lost 5 bases, and 11 bases stayed unmatched. The CDR3 totals 15 residues. Per the germline V gene, CDR1 is SGHRS and CDR2 is YFSETQ. CDR3 region: CASSSRDSHQNEQYF. The CDR3 DNA sequence: TGCGCCAGCAGCTCACGGGACAGCCACCAAAACGAGCAGTACTTC.

The CDR3 loop reads CASSRQGVNTEAFF. For the CDR3, the DNA is TGTGCCAGCAGCCGACAGGGGGTCAACACTGAAGCTTTCTTT. V usage is TRBV7-9 and J usage is TRBJ1-1; 9 nucleotides match TRBD1. The ends lost 5 bases at V and 2 bases at J; junction bases unmatched: 3. CDR3 length: 14 residues. From germline, CDR1 is SEHNR and CDR2 FQNEAQ (reference sequence).

The chain carries TRBV25-1 and TRBJ2-3; TRBD2 matches 12 bases. The CDR3 has 18 amino acids. CDR1 is MGHDK, CDR2 SYGVNS, per germline. V was pared by 4 bases and J by 2 bases, with 10 bases of the junction left unmatched. The CDR3 region has the DNA TGTGCCAGCAGTGCCTCCCCCGGACTAGCGGGGCCCACAGATACGCAGTATTTT. Encoded protein: CASSASPGLAGPTDTQYF. Supplemented by reference TRBV25-1 and TRBJ2-3, the full variable domain reads EADIYQTPRYLVIGTGKKITLECSQTMGHDKMYWYQQDPGMELHLIHYSYGVNSTEKGDLSSESTVSRIRTEHFPLTLESARPSHTSQYLCASSASPGLAGPTDTQYFGPGTRLTVL.

The gene calls are TRBV28 and TRBJ1-5; D uncertain. CDR1 MDHEN and CDR2 SYDVKM come from the germline V gene. The CDR3 runs to 15 residues. Trimming shortened V by 3 bases and J by 2 bases, and 11 bases separated the two germline ends. In DNA, the CDR3 is TGTGCCAGCAGTTTTTGGTCGCGAGGCAATCAGCCCCAGCATTTT. Its protein is CASSFWSRGNQPQHF. Full variable domain (rest looked up from reference TRBV28 and TRBJ1-5): DVKVTQSSRYLVKRTGEKVFLECVQDMDHENMFWYRQDPGLGLRLIYFSYDVKMKEKGDIPEGYSVSREKKERFSLILESASTNQTSMYLCASSFWSRGNQPQHFGDGTRLSIL.

V is TRBV10-3 and J is TRBJ2-5; the D is unclear. V lost 8 bases, J lost 7 bases, and 17 bases lay in between. Germline loops: CDR1 ENHRY, CDR2 SYGVKD. The CDR3 runs 13 residues. CDR3 in amino acids: CAISPSADGTQYF. CDR3 sequence (DNA): TGTGCCATCTCCCCCAGCGCGGATGGGACCCAGTACTTC.

The chain employs TRBV5-1 and TRBJ1-1; possible D gene TRBD1, 5 bases. CDR1 is SGHRS and CDR2 is YFSETQ in the germline V gene. CDR3 length: 13 amino acids. The V and J ends lost 2 bases and 3 bases respectively, with 8 bases between them. In DNA form, the CDR3 reads TGCGCCAGCAGCTTCAGGGTGGACACTGAAGCTTTCTTT. Protein product: CASSFRVDTEAFF. Full variable domain (missing parts from reference TRBV5-1 and TRBJ1-1): KAGVTQTPRYLIKTRGQQVTLSCSPISGHRSVSWYQQTPGQGLQFLFEYFSETQRNKGNFPGRFSGRQFSNSRSEMNVSTLELGDSALYLCASSFRVDTEAFFGQGTRLTVV.

There are a few counts of this clone. V and J are TRBV6-1 and TRBJ1-5; 7 bases match TRBD1. The CDR3 has 14 amino acids. CDR1 is MNHNS and CDR2 is SASEGT in the germline V gene. Trimming took 9 bases from V and 0 from J; bases not matched to a gene: 5. CDR3 sequence reads: CASETGPSNQPQHF. The DNA of the CDR3 is TGTGCCAGTGAGACAGGGCCTAGCAATCAGCCCCAGCATTTT.

This clone was observed once. The genes are TRBV7-6 and TRBJ1-5; the D is unclear. Germline CDR1 and CDR2: SGHVS and FNYEAQ. V shed 2 bases and J shed 5 bases, with 7 bases lying between them. The CDR3 length is 13 residues. The CDR3: CASSLSVYQPQHF. For the CDR3, the DNA is TGTGCCAGCAGCTTATCAGTATATCAGCCCCAGCATTTT.